The source of this TCR beta chain is a study of patients and donors after allogeneic stem cell transplantation. V lost 2 bases to trimming and J lost 0 bases, with 8 bases between them. CDR1 is KGHSH, CDR2 LQKENI, per germline. There are 15 residues in the CDR3. TCRdb recomputed calls from the RT-PCR reads with MiXCR, one row per CDR3 protein. The repertoire holds hundreds of thousands of distinct CDR3 sequences, with approximately 16% as singletons. Sequenced: blood, either unsorted or a sorted T cell fraction (not recorded which). The sequence came from a human donor who was either an allogeneic HSCT recipient or a stem cell or donor lymphocyte infusion donor (not recorded which). It is not recorded whose cells these are; they may come from a transplant donor. The rearrangement joins TRBV18 to TRBJ2-1; the D is unclear. The CDR3 spells CASSPASSSYNEQFF. The CDR3 DNA follows: TGTGCCAGCTCACCAGCGAGCAGCTCCTACAATGAGCAGTTCTTC.